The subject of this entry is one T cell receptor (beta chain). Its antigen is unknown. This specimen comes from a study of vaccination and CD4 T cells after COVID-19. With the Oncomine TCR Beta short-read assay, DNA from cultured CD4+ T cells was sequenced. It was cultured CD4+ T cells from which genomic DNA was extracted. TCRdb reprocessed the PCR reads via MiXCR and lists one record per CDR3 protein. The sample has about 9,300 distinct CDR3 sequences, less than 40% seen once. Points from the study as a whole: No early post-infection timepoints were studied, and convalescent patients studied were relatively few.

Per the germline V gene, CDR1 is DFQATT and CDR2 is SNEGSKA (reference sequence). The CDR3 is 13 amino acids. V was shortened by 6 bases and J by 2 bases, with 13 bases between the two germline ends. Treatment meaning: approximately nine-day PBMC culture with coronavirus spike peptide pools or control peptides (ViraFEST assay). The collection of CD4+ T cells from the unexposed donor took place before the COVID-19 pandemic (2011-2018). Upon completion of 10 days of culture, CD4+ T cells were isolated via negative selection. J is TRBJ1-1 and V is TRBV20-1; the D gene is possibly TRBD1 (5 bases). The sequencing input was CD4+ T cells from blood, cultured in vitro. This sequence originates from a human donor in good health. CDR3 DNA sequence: TGCAGTGCACAGAGGGGCAGAAACACTGAAGCTTTCTTT. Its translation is CSAQRGRNTEAFF.